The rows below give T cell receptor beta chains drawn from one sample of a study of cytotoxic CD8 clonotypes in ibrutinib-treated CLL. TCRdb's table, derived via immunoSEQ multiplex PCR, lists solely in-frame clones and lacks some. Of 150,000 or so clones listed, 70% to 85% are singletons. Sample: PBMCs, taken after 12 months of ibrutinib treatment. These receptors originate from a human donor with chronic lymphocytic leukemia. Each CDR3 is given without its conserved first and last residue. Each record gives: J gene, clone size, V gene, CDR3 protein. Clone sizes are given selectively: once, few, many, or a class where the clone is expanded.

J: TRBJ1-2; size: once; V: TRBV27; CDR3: ASSLYGTGPYGYT
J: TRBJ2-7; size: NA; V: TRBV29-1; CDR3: SVDVSGGMYEQY
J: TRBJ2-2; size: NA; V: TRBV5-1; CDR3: ASSLEASGELF
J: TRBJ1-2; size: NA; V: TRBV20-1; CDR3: SAITVGYT
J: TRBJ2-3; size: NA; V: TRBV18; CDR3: ASSDARDTDTQY
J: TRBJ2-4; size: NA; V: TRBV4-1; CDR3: ASSQVRGGDLAKNIQY
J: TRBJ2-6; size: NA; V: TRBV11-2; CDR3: ASSPREPWQGSGANVLT
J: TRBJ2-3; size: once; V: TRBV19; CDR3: ASSIDPLYISTDTQY
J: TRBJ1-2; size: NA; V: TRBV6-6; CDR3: ASSYDNYGYT
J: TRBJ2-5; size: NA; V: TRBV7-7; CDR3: ASSPLSSRETQY
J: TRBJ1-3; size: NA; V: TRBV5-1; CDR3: ASRQDSLGNTIY
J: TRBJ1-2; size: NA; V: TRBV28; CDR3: ASSDRVGYT
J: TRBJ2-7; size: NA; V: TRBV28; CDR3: ASRGGTSGAYEQY
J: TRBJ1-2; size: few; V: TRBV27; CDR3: ASSLAQGIYGYT
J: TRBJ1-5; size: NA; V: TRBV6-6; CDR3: ASSYPRDSNQPQH
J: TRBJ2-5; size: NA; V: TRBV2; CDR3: AVLRDNQETQY
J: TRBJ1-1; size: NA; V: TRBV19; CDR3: ASSIVAGNTEAF
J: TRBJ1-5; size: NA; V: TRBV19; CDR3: ASSESWGNQPQH
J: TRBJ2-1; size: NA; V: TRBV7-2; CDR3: ASSPVGGQYNEQF